One and the same sample provided the 19 T cell receptor beta chains below, sequenced in a study of technical replicates of blood from a few donors. Assay used: immunoSEQ multiplex PCR; TCRdb lists only in-frame clones, some missing. The repertoire holds over 70,000 clones, with approximately 97% as singletons. Sequencing was carried out using T cells isolated from PBMCs. The receptors were sampled from a human donor in good health.

The DNA for the CDR3 is TGTGCCAGCTCACCCTACAGGTTAGGAGCCGGGGAGCTGTTTTTT. Protein: CASSPYRLGAGELFF. The rearrangement links TRBV18 to TRBJ2-2, with TRBD1 as a possible D gene (5 bases). The V gene lost 3 bases and the J gene lost 6 bases, with 14 bases spanning the gap. CDR1 and CDR2 (germline): KGHSH, LQKENI. This CDR3 is 15 amino acids long.

This chain connects TRBV7-3 to TRBJ1-2, with D perhaps TRBD1 (6 bases). CDR1 is SGHTA, CDR2 FQGTGA, per germline. CDR3 size: 13 residues. V was cut by 5 bases and J by 6 bases, with 13 bases left in between. In DNA, the CDR3 is TGTGCCAGCAGCCCAGGGGCAGGGGATGGCTACACCTTC. Its protein product is CASSPGAGDGYTF.

This chain connects TRBV7-2 to TRBJ1-2; 7 nucleotides agree with TRBD1. The germline V gene encodes CDR1 SGHTA and CDR2 FQGNSA. The CDR3 runs to 13 residues. Losses at the gene ends were 5 bases for V and 6 bases for J; bases not matched to a gene: 6. The CDR3 DNA is TGTGCCAGCAGCCGGGACAGTGCCCATGGCTACACCTTC. It specifies CASSRDSAHGYTF.

The chain recombines TRBV4-1 with TRBJ2-7; a possible D gene is TRBD1 (6 bases). CDR3 length: 16 residues. Trimming removed 6 bases at V and 0 bases at J, with 18 bases between. Germline V gene sequence: CDR1 MGHRA, CDR2 YSYEKL. CDR3 bases: TGCGCCAGCAGTCGAACCGGACAGACGAGCTCCTACGAGCAGTACTTC. This codes for CASSRTGQTSSYEQYF.

The chain carries TRBV5-1 and TRBJ2-7, with D unclear. The CDR3 extends over 15 amino acids. CDR1 is SGHRS, CDR2 YFSETQ, per germline. Trimming took off 0 bases at V and 5 bases at J, with 15 bases between the two ends. Here the CDR3 DNA reads TGCGCCAGCAGCTTGGGTCCAGGTCGTCCCCACGAGCAGTACTTC. Amino acid sequence: CASSLGPGRPHEQYF.

This chain's CDR3 is CASSRFDGTVSSYEQYF. For the CDR3, the DNA is TGTGCCAGCAGCCGCTTTGACGGGACAGTATCATCCTACGAGCAGTACTTC. The V and J genes are TRBV13 and TRBJ2-7; 7 bases map to TRBD1. Germline-derived CDR1 and CDR2 are PRHDT and FYEKMQ (reference sequence). The V and J ends lost 5 bases and 1 base, in that order; junction bases with no gene match: 14. The CDR3 is 17 residues long.

The rearrangement links TRBV4-1 to TRBJ1-5; maybe TRBD1 (5 bases). Trimming pared 2 bases from V and 7 bases from J, leaving 15 bases between. This CDR3 spans 15 amino acids. CDR1 and CDR2 (germline): MGHRA, YSYEKL. The CDR3 DNA reads TGCGCCAGCAGCCAATTAGGGACTCATAAACAGCCCCAGCATTTT. Its translation: CASSQLGTHKQPQHF.

V is TRBV5-1 and J is TRBJ2-4, with D perhaps matching TRBD1 (6 bases). V was shortened by 4 bases and J by 0 bases, with 14 bases between the two germline ends. This CDR3 spans 16 amino acids. Germline assignment: CDR1 SGHRS and CDR2 YFSETQ. CDR3 in DNA: TGCGCCAGCAGCCCCCGGGACACCTTAGCCAAAAACATTCAGTACTTC. Its translation is CASSPRDTLAKNIQYF. Filled out from reference TRBV5-1 and TRBJ2-4, the complete variable domain reads KAGVTQTPRYLIKTRGQQVTLSCSPISGHRSVSWYQQTPGQGLQFLFEYFSETQRNKGNFPGRFSGRQFSNSRSEMNVSTLELGDSALYLCASSPRDTLAKNIQYFGAGTRLSVL.

This chain connects TRBV5-1 to TRBJ2-6; no clear D gene. Trimming took 4 bases from V and 1 from J, leaving 9 bases between them. The germline CDR1 and CDR2 sequences are SGHRS and YFSETQ. The CDR3 loop spans 15 amino acids. The CDR3 region is CASSPVLSGANVLTF. The DNA for the CDR3 is TGCGCCAGCAGCCCTGTATTATCTGGGGCCAACGTCCTGACTTTC.

The chain links TRBV27 to TRBJ2-7; TRBD2 might be the D (6 bases). V gave up 6 bases and J gave up 2 bases, with 17 bases separating them. The CDR3 sequence is 15 residues long. Germline values: CDR1 MNHEY, CDR2 SMNVEV (reference sequence). CDR3 in amino acids: CASSPYPGGAYEQYF. The CDR3 bases are TGTGCCAGCAGCCCCTACCCCGGAGGGGCCTACGAGCAGTACTTC.

The chain employs TRBV5-1 and TRBJ1-1; TRBD1 aligns across 9 bases. The CDR3 spans 15 residues. Per germline, CDR1 SGHRS and CDR2 YFSETQ. J was trimmed by 1 base and V by 4 bases; bases with no gene match: 5. CDR3 in amino acids: CASSDPGQGNTEAFF. The CDR3 bases are TGCGCCAGCAGCGACCCGGGACAGGGGAACACTGAAGCTTTCTTT. The full variable domain, in which reference TRBV5-1 and TRBJ1-1 provide the parts outside the CDR3, is KAGVTQTPRYLIKTRGQQVTLSCSPISGHRSVSWYQQTPGQGLQFLFEYFSETQRNKGNFPGRFSGRQFSNSRSEMNVSTLELGDSALYLCASSDPGQGNTEAFFGQGTRLTVV.

The chain is built from TRBV6-1 and TRBJ1-5; D is ambiguous. The CDR3 spans 14 residues. Germline assignment: CDR1 MNHNS and CDR2 SASEGT. V lost 7 bases, J lost 3 bases, and 13 bases lay in between. Written as DNA, the CDR3 is TGTGCCAGCATTAAGTCAGACTCCAATCAGCCCCAGCATTTT. This codes for CASIKSDSNQPQHF.

This rearrangement joins TRBV25-1 to TRBJ1-2; 9 nucleotides match TRBD1. The CDR3 extends over 15 amino acids. The ends lost 6 bases at V and 2 bases at J; junction bases unmatched: 7. Germline V gene data show CDR1 as MGHDK and CDR2 as SYGVNS. CDR3 amino acids: CASRDGTGWNYGYTF. The DNA of the CDR3 is TGTGCCAGCAGAGATGGGACAGGGTGGAACTATGGCTACACCTTC.

The rearrangement links TRBV5-8 to TRBJ2-2, with D perhaps matching TRBD1 (6 bases). The CDR3 length is 17 residues. The V gene lost 4 bases and the J gene lost 7 bases, with 23 bases spanning the gap. Per the germline V gene, CDR1 is SGHTS and CDR2 is YDEGEE. The CDR3 nucleotides read TGTGCCAGCAGCCTTGGACAGCAGCCCATGCTGGTCGGGGAGCTGTTTTTT. Translated, it gives CASSLGQQPMLVGELFF. Based on the CDR3 plus reference TRBV5-8 and TRBJ2-2, the full variable domain is EAGVTQSPTHLIKTRGQQATLRCSPISGHTSVYWYQQALGLGLQFLLWYDEGEERNRGNFPPRFSGRQFPNYSSELNVNALELEDSALYLCASSLGQQPMLVGELFFGEGSRLTVL.

V gene TRBV10-3 combines with J gene TRBJ1-3, with D unclear. Trimming shortened V by 2 bases and J by 2 bases, and 4 bases separated the two germline ends. Germline lookup yields CDR1 ENHRY and CDR2 SYGVKD. There are 13 residues in the CDR3. CDR3 amino acids: CAISETAGNTIYF. CDR3 in DNA: TGTGCCATCAGTGAGACAGCTGGAAACACCATATATTTT.

The rearrangement links TRBV19 to TRBJ2-1, with a tentative D call TRBD2 (6 bases). The CDR3 sequence is 16 residues long. V was clipped by 8 bases and J by 0 bases, with 17 bases between them. The germline V gene has CDR1 LNHDA and CDR2 SQIVND (reference sequence). The CDR3 region has the DNA TGTGCCAGTCAGCGGGTGGCCGCAAGCTCCTACAATGAGCAGTTCTTC. It translates to CASQRVAASSYNEQFF.

This clone was recorded only once. CDR3 in amino acids: CASSLGIGQGAEKLFF. CDR3 DNA sequence: TGCGCCAGCAGCTTGGGAATTGGGCAGGGGGCAGAAAAACTGTTTTTT. The chain employs TRBV5-1 and TRBJ1-4; 8 positions match TRBD1. The CDR3 contains 16 residues. Germline CDR1 is SGHRS and CDR2 is YFSETQ. With 0 bases clipped from V and 8 bases from J, the junction kept 9 bases outside the gene matches.

The CDR3 bases are TGCGCCAGCAGCTTGGTGTTCTTGGGACAGCCAGACAAGCGACAGTACTTC. Amino acids: CASSLVFLGQPDKRQYF. The gene calls are TRBV5-1 and TRBJ2-4, with 7 positions matching TRBD1. Germline values: CDR1 SGHRS, CDR2 YFSETQ. V was clipped by 0 bases and J by 13 bases; unmatched bases: 19. The CDR3 spans 17 residues.

The chain uses TRBV5-1 and TRBJ2-1, with D possibly matching TRBD2 (7 bases). The CDR3 has 18 amino acids. The V end lost 0 bases, the J end lost 10 bases, and 26 bases lay between the germline ends. Germline loops: CDR1 SGHRS, CDR2 YFSETQ. Here the CDR3 DNA reads TGCGCCAGCAGCTTGGGGGTCGGGGGGCGCCGAACCGGAGGCGAGCAGTTCTTC. This encodes CASSLGVGGRRTGGEQFF.